These 25 T cell receptor beta chains share one sample of origin, sequenced in a study of T cell responses to AZD1222 COVID-19 vaccine. Repertoires were generated with immunoSEQ multiplex PCR, while TCRdb's copy carries only in-frame clones and drops some. The table lists 95,000 to 150,000 clones, about 90% of them singletons. The source was peripheral blood, collected on day 0 of AZD1222 vaccination. The receptors were gathered from an adult in good health.

The rearrangement links TRBV9 to TRBJ1-1, with no clear D. The CDR3 length is 17 residues. Germline assignment: CDR1 SGDLS and CDR2 YYNGEE. Trimming left V 4 bases short and J 0 bases short, with 19 bases between. For the CDR3, the DNA is TGTGCCAGCAGCCCCCCCCCTAGGCAGTTCATGAACACTGAAGCTTTCTTT. Translation gives CASSPPPRQFMNTEAFF.

The V call is TRBV25-1, the J call TRBJ2-1; possible D gene TRBD2, 6 bases. CDR1 is MGHDK and CDR2 is SYGVNS in the germline V gene. Trimming pared 4 bases from V and 9 bases from J, leaving 13 bases between. The CDR3 sequence is 13 residues long. The chain's CDR3 is CASSAPTSIEQFF. Here the CDR3 DNA reads TGTGCCAGCAGTGCCCCCACTAGCATTGAGCAGTTCTTC.

CDR3 bases: TGTGCCAGCAGCTCATGGACTAGGAGACACGAGCAGTACTTC. Amino acids: CASSSWTRRHEQYF. The chain links TRBV5-8 to TRBJ2-7, with 7 bases aligning to TRBD2. The ends lost 3 bases at V and 5 bases at J; junction bases unmatched: 8. The CDR3 covers 14 residues. In germline, CDR1 is SGHTS, CDR2 YDEGEE.

The chain combines TRBV20-1 with TRBJ2-3, with 7 bases that match TRBD1. The CDR3 loop spans 11 amino acids. Trimming took 6 bases from V and 6 from J; bases not matched to a gene: 3. The germline CDR1 and CDR2 sequences are DFQATT and SNEGSKA (reference sequence). The CDR3 spells CSAGGGDTQYF. In DNA form, the CDR3 reads TGCAGTGCAGGGGGCGGGGATACGCAGTATTTT.

V gene TRBV3-1 (or the pseudogene TRBV3-2) combines with J gene TRBJ2-7; no clear D. Between the trimmed V and J ends, which lost 5 bases and 0 bases, there was a span of 2 bases. Per germline, CDR1 LGHDT and CDR2 YNNKEL (reference sequence). CDR3 length: 11 residues. As DNA, the CDR3 is TGTGCCAGCAGCAACTCCTACGAGCAGTACTTC. Translation gives CASSNSYEQYF.

The rearrangement joins TRBV6-2 or TRBV6-3 to TRBJ1-5, with D unresolved. The CDR3 spans 16 residues. V lost 2 bases to trimming and J lost 3 bases, with 14 bases between them. CDR1 and CDR2 (germline): MNHEY, SVGEGT. The CDR3 loop is CASSYPSTLVNQPQHF. The CDR3 DNA follows: TGTGCCAGCAGTTACCCCTCGACCCTAGTCAATCAGCCCCAGCATTTT.

The rearrangement joins TRBV2 to TRBJ2-5, with D uncertain. Germline assignment: CDR1 SNHLY and CDR2 FYNNEI. Trimming left V 2 bases short and J 1 base short, with 8 bases between. This CDR3 is 14 amino acids long. CDR3 in amino acids: CASSEIMAQETQYF. The CDR3 DNA reads as TGTGCCAGCAGTGAAATAATGGCCCAAGAGACCCAGTACTTC. Full variable domain (outside the CDR3, taken from reference TRBV2 and TRBJ2-5): EPEVTQTPSHQVTQMGQEVILRCVPISNHLYFYWYRQILGQKVEFLVSFYNNEISEKSEIFDDQFSVERPDGSNFTLKIRSTKLEDSAMYFCASSEIMAQETQYFGPGTRLLVL.

The chain joins TRBV7-8 to TRBJ2-3, with D hard to call. V lost 0 bases and J 0 bases, leaving 16 bases between the germline ends. CDR3 length: 18 amino acids. Germline V gene data show CDR1 as SGHVS and CDR2 as FQNEAQ. CDR3 loop: CASSLAQHTISSTDTQYF. For the CDR3, the DNA is TGTGCCAGCAGCTTAGCGCAACACACGATTTCTAGCACAGATACGCAGTATTTT.

V and J are TRBV4-3 and TRBJ2-7; D might be TRBD1 (6 bases). Trimming cost V 5 bases and J 4 bases, with 24 bases left between them. Germline V gives CDR1 LGHNA, CDR2 YSLEER. CDR3 length equals 17 residues. CDR3 sequence: CASSVGSGASLGYEQYF. The DNA for the CDR3 is TGCGCCAGCAGCGTCGGTTCAGGGGCTTCCCTAGGTTACGAGCAGTACTTC.

This sequence joins TRBV6-5 and TRBJ2-7; D could derive from TRBD1 or TRBD2 (5 bases each). The ends were cut back, 8 bases at V and 4 bases at J, with 18 bases in the middle. CDR3 length: 14 amino acids. The germline V gene encodes CDR1 MNHEY and CDR2 SVGAGI. The CDR3: CASGSFRGQYEQYF. CDR3 DNA: TGTGCCAGCGGGTCTTTCCGGGGCCAGTACGAGCAGTACTTC.

The V gene is TRBV4-3, the J gene TRBJ2-2; 8 bases map to TRBD2. After removal of 4 bases from V and 5 bases from J, the junction contained 9 bases not matched to a gene. The CDR3 runs to 16 residues. Germline V lookup: CDR1 LGHNA, CDR2 YSLEER. CDR3: CASSPHIAGRTGELFF. In DNA form, the CDR3 reads TGCGCCAGCAGCCCTCATATAGCGGGACGAACCGGGGAGCTGTTTTTT.

V usage is TRBV9 and J usage is TRBJ2-3; D possibly corresponds to TRBD1 (5 bases). The V and J ends lost 0 bases and 0 bases respectively, with 8 bases between them. Germline V gives CDR1 SGDLS, CDR2 YYNGEE. The CDR3 loop spans 15 amino acids. CDR3 coding DNA: TGTGCCAGCAGCGTAGGGGGCCTTAGCACAGATACGCAGTATTTT. It encodes CASSVGGLSTDTQYF.

This clone was observed once. The chain joins TRBV7-9 to TRBJ1-2; D might be TRBD1 (6 bases). The length of the CDR3 is 13 residues. The V and J ends lost 5 bases and 4 bases respectively, with 11 bases between them. CDR1 is SEHNR and CDR2 is FQNEAQ in the germline V gene (reference sequence). CDR3: CASSPDSPYGYTF. The CDR3 region has the DNA TGTGCCAGCAGCCCGGACAGCCCCTATGGCTACACCTTC. The variable domain in full, completed from reference TRBV7-9 and TRBJ1-2, reads DTGVSQNPRHKITKRGQNVTFRCDPISEHNRLYWYRQTLGQGPEFLTYFQNEAQLEKSRLLSDRFSAERPKGSFSTLEIQRTEQGDSAMYLCASSPDSPYGYTFGSGTRLTVV.

This chain uses TRBV5-1 with TRBJ2-7; 7 nucleotides align to TRBD2. CDR1 is SGHRS and CDR2 is YFSETQ in the germline V gene. V dropped 2 bases and J dropped 3; count of bases not matched to a gene: 8. This CDR3 region has 15 residues. The CDR3 spells CASSFLTGGSYEQYF. Here the CDR3 DNA reads TGCGCCAGCAGCTTCCTCACTGGCGGGAGCTACGAGCAGTACTTC. The entire variable domain, with the rest obtained from reference TRBV5-1 and TRBJ2-7, is as follows: KAGVTQTPRYLIKTRGQQVTLSCSPISGHRSVSWYQQTPGQGLQFLFEYFSETQRNKGNFPGRFSGRQFSNSRSEMNVSTLELGDSALYLCASSFLTGGSYEQYFGPGTRLTVT.

The chain combines TRBV3-1 (or the pseudogene TRBV3-2) with TRBJ1-1, with D perhaps TRBD1 (6 bases). The length of the CDR3 is 14 residues. V was clipped by 7 bases and J by 1 base, with 13 bases between them. Germline loops: CDR1 LGHDT, CDR2 YNNKEL (reference sequence). The CDR3 sequence is CASTTRGTNTEAFF. The CDR3 DNA follows: TGTGCCAGCACCACGAGGGGGACGAACACTGAAGCTTTCTTT.

This clone turned up a few times. This chain joins TRBV20-1 and TRBJ2-7; D is unclear. V dropped 3 bases and J dropped 6 bases, with 15 bases sitting between them. Per germline, CDR1 DFQATT and CDR2 SNEGSKA (reference sequence). CDR3 length: 13 amino acids. The CDR3 protein is CSASACLGCEQYF. CDR3 sequence (DNA): TGCAGTGCTAGTGCTTGTTTAGGGTGCGAGCAGTACTTC.

This sequence joins TRBV10-1 and TRBJ2-7; D may be TRBD1 (5 bases). With 3 bases removed from V and 6 bases from J, the gap between germline ends came to 12 bases. The CDR3 has 13 residues. Germline V gene data show CDR1 as WNHNN and CDR2 as SYGVQD (reference sequence). The CDR3 sequence: CASSETRVGEQYF. For the CDR3, the DNA is TGCGCCAGCAGTGAAACCAGGGTAGGCGAGCAGTACTTC.

This rearrangement joins TRBV6-2 or TRBV6-3 to TRBJ2-5, with D maybe TRBD2 (6 bases). CDR3 length: 14 amino acids. Trimming took 6 bases from V and 5 from J, leaving 16 bases between them. The germline V gene encodes CDR1 MNHEY and CDR2 SVGEGT. CDR3 region: CASSSGTVAETQYF. The CDR3 DNA follows: TGTGCCAGCAGCTCCGGGACTGTCGCGGAGACCCAGTACTTC.

V usage is TRBV5-6 and J usage is TRBJ1-2; D gene unclear. The V gene lost 0 bases and the J gene lost 10 bases, with 7 bases spanning the gap. CDR1 is SGHDT, CDR2 YYEEEE, per germline. This CDR3 comprises 11 residues. The CDR3, as DNA: TGTGCCAGCAGCTTGGACAGCTCCTACACCTTC. Protein product: CASSLDSSYTF.

The chain employs TRBV5-8 and TRBJ1-4; 10 bases fit TRBD1. CDR3 length: 16 amino acids. V was pared by 2 bases and J by 1 base, with 2 bases of the junction left unmatched. Per the germline V gene, CDR1 is SGHTS and CDR2 is YDEGEE. The CDR3 DNA follows: TGTGCCAGCAGCTTTGGACAGGGGGGAACTAATGAAAAACTGTTTTTT. Encoded protein: CASSFGQGGTNEKLFF.

This sequence joins TRBV6-2 or TRBV6-3 and TRBJ1-5, with D possibly being TRBD1 (5 bases). V was cut by 2 bases and J by 7 bases, with 27 bases left in between. The germline V gene encodes CDR1 MNHEY and CDR2 SVGEGT. The CDR3 has 19 residues. CDR3 nucleotides: TGTGCCAGCAGTTACCCCATCCCCCCCCGGGACTCCGGTCGGCAGCCCCAGCATTTT. It specifies CASSYPIPPRDSGRQPQHF.

This clone was seen just once. The chain recombines TRBV30 with TRBJ1-5, with 8 nucleotides matching TRBD1. The CDR3 extends over 13 amino acids. V was clipped by 8 bases and J by 10 bases; unmatched bases: 13. CDR1 and CDR2 (germline): GTSNPN, SVGIG (reference sequence). The CDR3 loop reads CAGDTGGGFPQHF. CDR3 bases: TGTGCCGGCGACACAGGGGGGGGTTTTCCCCAGCATTTT.

V is TRBV19 and J is TRBJ2-7; D assignment may be TRBD1 or TRBD2 (5 bases each). Between the trimmed V and J ends, which lost 10 bases and 0 bases, there was a span of 13 bases. Per the germline V gene, CDR1 is LNHDA and CDR2 is SQIVND (reference sequence). This CDR3 is 13 amino acids long. CDR3 amino acids: CATRDEASYEQYF. Here the CDR3 DNA reads TGTGCCACCCGGGACGAGGCCTCCTACGAGCAGTACTTC.

V is TRBV11-2 and J is TRBJ1-5; D unresolved. CDR3 length equals 14 residues. Germline CDR1 and CDR2: SGHAT and FQNNGV. V lost 3 bases, J lost 6 bases, and 12 bases lay in between. In DNA, the CDR3 is TGTGCCAGCAGCTTGGGAGGGTCGGGTCAGCCCCAGCATTTT. Protein: CASSLGGSGQPQHF.

The chain couples TRBV7-2 to TRBJ2-5, with no clear D. Per the germline V gene, CDR1 is SGHTA and CDR2 is FQGNSA. V lost 4 bases, J lost 2 bases, and 8 bases lay in between. The CDR3 has 13 amino acids. CDR3 sequence reads: CASSSPRQETQYF. In nucleotides, the CDR3 is TGTGCCAGCAGCTCTCCCAGACAAGAGACCCAGTACTTC.